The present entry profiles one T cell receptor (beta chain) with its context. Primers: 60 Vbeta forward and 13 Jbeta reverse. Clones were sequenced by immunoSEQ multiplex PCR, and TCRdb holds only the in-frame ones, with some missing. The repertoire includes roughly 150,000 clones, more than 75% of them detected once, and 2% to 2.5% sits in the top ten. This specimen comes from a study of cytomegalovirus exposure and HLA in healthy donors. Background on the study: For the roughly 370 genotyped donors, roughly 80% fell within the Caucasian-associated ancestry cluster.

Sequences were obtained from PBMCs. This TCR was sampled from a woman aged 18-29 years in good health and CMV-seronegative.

CDR3 bases: TGTGCCAGCAGTAAGAGGGGGGGCTCCTACAATGAGCAGTTCTTC. As protein: CASSKRGGSYNEQFF. The rearrangement joins TRBV7-6 to TRBJ2-1, with D possibly matching TRBD2 (7 bases). From germline, CDR1 is SGHVS and CDR2 FNYEAQ. The V gene lost 6 bases and the J gene lost 0 bases, with 12 bases spanning the gap. CDR3 length: 15 amino acids. Using reference TRBV7-6 and TRBJ2-1 for the parts outside the CDR3, the full variable domain is GAGVSQSPRYKVTKRGQDVALRCDPISGHVSLYWYRQALGQGPEFLTYFNYEAQQDKSGLPNDRFSAERPEGSISTLTIQRTEQRDSAMYRCASSKRGGSYNEQFFGPGTRLTVL.